This passage covers 15 T cell receptor beta chains from one sample sequenced in a study of blood T cell repertoires in COVID-19. Generated by immunoSEQ multiplex PCR, the TCRdb table keeps only in-frame clones and is missing some. The sample has 100,000 or so clones; about 86% are singletons. The sequenced sample was peripheral blood. Every receptor here comes from a human donor in a cohort sampled during active COVID-19.

The V gene is TRBV6-5, the J gene TRBJ2-3; D not certain. The CDR3 has 11 amino acids. Germline loops: CDR1 MNHEY, CDR2 SVGAGI. Between the trimmed V and J ends, which lost 6 bases and 8 bases, there was a span of 9 bases. The CDR3 DNA follows: TGTGCCAGCAGAGGCGGAGTTACGCAGTATTTT. Translated, it gives CASRGGVTQYF.

The chain has TRBV11-2 and TRBJ1-1, with a tentative D call TRBD1 (6 bases). Germline V gives CDR1 SGHAT, CDR2 FQNNGV. This CDR3 is built from 16 residues. The V end was cut by 1 base, the J end by 10 bases, with 22 bases between. The CDR3 reads CASSLVGWQGPGGAFF. The DNA of the CDR3 is TGTGCCAGCAGCTTAGTAGGCTGGCAGGGGCCGGGGGGAGCTTTCTTT.

V is TRBV18 and J is TRBJ2-1; D gene ambiguous. Per the germline V gene, CDR1 is KGHSH and CDR2 is LQKENI. Trimming pared 1 base from V and 6 bases from J, leaving 7 bases between. CDR3 length: 13 residues. The DNA for the CDR3 is TGTGCCAGCTCACCACTGGCTAGCAATGAGCAGTTCTTC. It specifies CASSPLASNEQFF.

The rearrangement uses TRBV5-8 and TRBJ1-5, with 7 bases identical to TRBD1. This CDR3 is 16 amino acids long. V lost 0 bases and J lost 4; bases outside the gene matches: 7. CDR1 and CDR2 (germline): SGHTS, YDEGEE. CDR3 in DNA: TGTGCCAGCAGCTTGGGACTACAGGGGCTGAATCAGCCCCAGCATTTT. It specifies CASSLGLQGLNQPQHF. Variable domain in full (rest from reference TRBV5-8 and TRBJ1-5): EAGVTQSPTHLIKTRGQQATLRCSPISGHTSVYWYQQALGLGLQFLLWYDEGEERNRGNFPPRFSGRQFPNYSSELNVNALELEDSALYLCASSLGLQGLNQPQHFGDGTRLSIL.

The chain uses TRBV7-9 and TRBJ2-1; 8 bases agree with TRBD1. J gave up 15 bases and V 2 bases, and 6 bases lay outside the gene matches. CDR3 size: 12 residues. Germline values: CDR1 SEHNR, CDR2 FQNEAQ (reference sequence). Written as DNA, the CDR3 is TGTGCCAGCAGCTTATCTGCAGGGGGCCTGTTCTTC. This codes for CASSLSAGGLFF.

The chain uses TRBV7-2 and TRBJ2-3; D might be TRBD2 (5 bases). Between the trimmed V and J ends, which lost 10 bases and 10 bases, there was a span of 21 bases. This CDR3 region has 13 residues. Germline V gene sequence: CDR1 SGHTA, CDR2 FQGNSA. The CDR3 reads CATTSPDYIAQYF. Here the CDR3 DNA reads TGTGCCACCACTAGTCCCGATTATATTGCGCAGTATTTT.

The J gene is TRBJ2-2, the V gene TRBV7-6; TRBD1 might be the D (5 bases). The ends were cut back, 5 bases at V and 8 bases at J, with 21 bases in the middle. The CDR3 sequence is 16 residues long. Germline lookup yields CDR1 SGHVS and CDR2 FNYEAQ. The CDR3 protein is CASSLLIGALGGELFF. The CDR3 bases are TGTGCCAGCAGCCTACTAATTGGGGCTCTTGGTGGGGAGCTGTTTTTT.

The chain joins TRBV6-5 to TRBJ1-4; possibly TRBD1 for D (5 bases). CDR3 length equals 14 residues. Germline lookup yields CDR1 MNHEY and CDR2 SVGAGI. The V end was cut by 5 bases, the J end by 5 bases, with 12 bases between. In DNA form, the CDR3 reads TGTGCCAGCAGTCCGCAGGGTATAAATGAAAAACTGTTTTTT. Translated, it gives CASSPQGINEKLFF.

The chain has TRBV10-3 and TRBJ1-2; 11 positions agree with TRBD1. The germline CDR1 and CDR2 sequences are ENHRY and SYGVKD. The CDR3 runs to 14 residues. The ends lost 6 bases at V and 4 bases at J; junction bases unmatched: 4. The CDR3 DNA follows: TGTGCCATCAGGGGGACAGGGGGAAGCTATGGCTACACCTTC. Translated: CAIRGTGGSYGYTF.

CDR3 in DNA: TGTGCCAGCAGAATCAGATTTTATAGCAATCAGCCCCAGCATTTT. Translation gives CASRIRFYSNQPQHF. The rearrangement uses TRBV27 and TRBJ1-5; no reliable D call. With 6 bases removed from V and 0 bases from J, the gap between germline ends came to 12 bases. The CDR3 totals 15 residues. Germline V gene sequence: CDR1 MNHEY, CDR2 SMNVEV (reference sequence).

The chain uses TRBV27 and TRBJ2-5; 8 positions match TRBD2. The CDR3 covers 16 residues. CDR1 is MNHEY and CDR2 is SMNVEV in the germline V gene (reference sequence). Losses at the gene ends were 4 bases for V and 2 bases for J; bases not matched to a gene: 9. The CDR3 is CASSSGLADNQETQYF. In DNA, the CDR3 is TGTGCCAGCAGTTCTGGACTAGCTGATAATCAAGAGACCCAGTACTTC.

The V and J genes are TRBV3-1 (or the pseudogene TRBV3-2) and TRBJ2-1; tentative D call: TRBD1 (6 bases). The length of the CDR3 is 17 residues. The V gene's germline CDR1 is LGHDT and CDR2 YNNKEL (reference sequence). Trimming left V 4 bases short and J 4 bases short, with 20 bases between. Written as DNA, the CDR3 is TGTGCCAGCAGCCTCCAGACAGGAAGACCTGGTTACAATGAGCAGTTCTTC. Its translation is CASSLQTGRPGYNEQFF.

V is TRBV27 and J is TRBJ2-1, with TRBD2 identical over 9 bases. The CDR3 extends over 16 amino acids. V shed 5 bases, J shed 5 bases, and the junction held 10 bases outside the gene matches. Germline values: CDR1 MNHEY, CDR2 SMNVEV (reference sequence). The chain's CDR3 is CASSGTGTSPHNEQFF. CDR3 bases: TGTGCCAGCAGTGGGACCGGGACTAGCCCTCACAATGAGCAGTTCTTC.

The CDR3 reads CASSLVAGGFQETQYF. CDR3 nucleotides: TGTGCCAGCAGCTTGGTGGCAGGGGGGTTCCAAGAGACCCAGTACTTC. The chain joins TRBV5-5 to TRBJ2-5, with D possibly being TRBD1 (7 bases). This CDR3 is built from 16 residues. Germline V lookup: CDR1 SGHKS, CDR2 YYEKEE (reference sequence). The V end was cut by 0 bases, the J end by 1 base, with 13 bases between.

V usage is TRBV24-1 and J usage is TRBJ2-1, with 10 bases fitting TRBD2. Trimming removed 4 bases from V and 4 bases from J; junction bases left unmatched: 6. Germline CDR1 KGHDR, CDR2 SFDVKD. There are 16 residues in the CDR3. In DNA, the CDR3 is TGTGCCACCAGTGACCCCACTAGCGGGATGTACAATGAGCAGTTCTTC. Its translation is CATSDPTSGMYNEQFF.